What follows is one T cell receptor (beta chain) and its context. Its target is not known. The record originates from a study of cytomegalovirus exposure and HLA in healthy donors. Study-wide results and limits: A missense variant in DCLRE1C was later tied to TCR beta V- and J-gene trimming. A later analysis appeared to link common viral pathogens to several of the most significant clusters.

The ends were cut back, 0 bases at V and 1 base at J, with 10 bases in the middle. This CDR3 region has 15 residues. Germline-derived CDR1 and CDR2 are KGHSH and LQKENI. 60 Vbeta and 13 Jbeta primers were used in PCR. Clones were read by immunoSEQ multiplex PCR, and TCRdb kept only the in-frame ones, dropping some. The sample consists of about 200,000 clones, over 80% of them appearing once. The chain uses TRBV18 and TRBJ2-7, with D possibly matching TRBD1 (6 bases). The sequence was obtained from a boy aged 2 to 9 in good health and CMV-seronegative. The sequenced sample consisted of PBMCs. The CDR3 DNA follows: TGTGCCAGCTCACCACCTGACAGGAGGTCCTACGAGCAGTACTTC. Translation: CASSPPDRRSYEQYF.